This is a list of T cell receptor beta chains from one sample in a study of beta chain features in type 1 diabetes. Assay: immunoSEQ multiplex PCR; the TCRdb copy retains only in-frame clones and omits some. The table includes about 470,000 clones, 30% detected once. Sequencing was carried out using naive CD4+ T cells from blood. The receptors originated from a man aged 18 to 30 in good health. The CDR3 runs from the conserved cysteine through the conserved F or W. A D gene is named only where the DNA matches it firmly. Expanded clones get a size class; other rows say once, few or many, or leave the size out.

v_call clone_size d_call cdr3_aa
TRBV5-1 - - CASSSGARTDTQYF
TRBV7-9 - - CASSQVGAVTGELFF
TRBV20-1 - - CSASHNEQFF
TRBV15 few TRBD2 CATSPEAAGAPHEQYF
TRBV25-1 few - CASSDLTVSYEQYF
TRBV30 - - CAWSVRRVLLGYTF
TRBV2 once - CASSDDVTGLSLYEQYF
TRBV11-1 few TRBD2 CASSLGLANNEQFF
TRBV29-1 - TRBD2 CSGEGTSGKGGTDTQYF
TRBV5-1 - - CASSVQGIKETQYF
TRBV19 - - CASSKWATYNEQFF
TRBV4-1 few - CASSQVGTGTRYGIQYF
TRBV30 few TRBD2 CAWTRDRGDNEQFF
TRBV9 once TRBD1 CASSLGQLSGNTIYF
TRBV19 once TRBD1 CASSAGTGGYIQYF
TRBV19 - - CASTSAGDTQYF
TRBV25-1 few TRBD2 CASSEWGTRGYEQFF
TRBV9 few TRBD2 CASSDSGSIKTQYF
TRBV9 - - CASSPRAAQGEQFF
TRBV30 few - CSLGVYGYTF
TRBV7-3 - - CASSPRAGEKLFF
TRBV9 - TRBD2 CASSPGLAGYEQYF
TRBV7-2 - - CASSLAASWETQYF
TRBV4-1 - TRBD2 CASSQGPSGTSDTQYF
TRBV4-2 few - CASSQRTISSYNEQFF
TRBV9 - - CASSVVANPTQETQYF
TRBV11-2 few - CASSFGGSRTDTQYF
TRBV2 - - CASSDQANYGYTF
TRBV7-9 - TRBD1 CASSDRDRYQETQYF
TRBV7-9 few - CASSLGTFPYGYTF
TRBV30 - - CAWSVRLATYEQYF
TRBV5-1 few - CASSLDSYGYTF
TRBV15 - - CATSRDGGGTDTQYF
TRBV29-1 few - CSVVPGRPTDTQYF
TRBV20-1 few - CSAPYNEQFF
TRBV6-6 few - CASSETSRDTQYF
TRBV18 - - CASSSRLKSSYNEQFF
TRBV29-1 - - CSVWDGFNEKLFF
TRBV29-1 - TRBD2 CSVEAPGGYEQYF
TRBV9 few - CASSVRLASTTDTQYF
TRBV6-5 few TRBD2 CASSRLATNEQFF
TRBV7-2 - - CASTRGGTYEQYF
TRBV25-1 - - CASSESNYGYTF
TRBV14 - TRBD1 CASRRGQAYNEQFF
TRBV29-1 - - CSVEELGPGYTDTQYF
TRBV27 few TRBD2 CASSLGEGFGNNEQFF
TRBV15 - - CATSLAGISYEQYF
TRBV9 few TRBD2 CASSPVGGAGGSYNEQFF
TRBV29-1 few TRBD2 CSVETLRTSGTGNEQFF
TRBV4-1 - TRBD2 CASSLSLAGGWYNEQFF
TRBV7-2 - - CASSASRGQPQHF
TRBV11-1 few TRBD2 CASSPSGRGNNEQFF
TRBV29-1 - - CSVARGEETQYF
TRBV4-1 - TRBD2 CASSPPGLGVPETQYF